This record concerns one T cell receptor beta chain sequence. This CDR3 region has 13 residues. Trimming pared 7 bases from V and 3 bases from J, leaving 13 bases between. CDR1 is SQVTM, CDR2 ANQGSEA, per germline. The record originates from a study of T-cell reconstitution after alpha-beta-depleted transplantation in children. Construction of the TCRbeta library involved unique molecular identifiers. TCRdb fed the PCR reads into MiXCR, producing one record per CDR3 protein. The sample contains about 600,000 distinct CDR3 sequences, roughly a tenth of which appear only once. The sequence derives from a human donor who donated a stem cell graft to a child with acute myeloid leukemia. V is TRBV29-1 and J is TRBJ1-5; tentatively, D is TRBD1 (5 bases). Sample: PBMCs from the stem cell graft donor, taken from the stem cell graft. CDR3 DNA sequence: TGCAGCGCCACCTGGGGCCCCAATCAGCCCCAGCATTTT. Protein product: CSATWGPNQPQHF.